The following is a T cell receptor (beta chain) sequence with its context. The antigen is unknown. Using immunoSEQ multiplex PCR, the repertoire was profiled, and TCRdb retains in-frame clones only, with some absent. Of approximately 120,000 clones listed, 92% are singletons. This sample stems from a study of OX40 agonist ivuxolimab in advanced cancers. Study-level background: Participants, 82.7% male, averaged 60 years of age, ranging from roughly 23 to 80. Findings and limits, study-wide: Antigens targeted by the expanded peripheral T cells were not determined. Near-lowest levels of clonal expansion characterized partial responders at 0.1-3.0 mg/kg. CD4+ T cells averaged fewer expanded clones than CD8+ T cells.

Looked up from germline, CDR1 is GTSNPN and CDR2 is SVGIG (reference sequence). The CDR3 covers 11 residues. Trimming took off 4 bases at V and 7 bases at J, with 10 bases between the two ends. This clonotype was obtained from an adult with an advanced solid tumor such as melanoma, head and neck, liver or kidney cancer. The chain uses TRBV30 and TRBJ1-1; D remains ambiguous. The sequenced sample was CD4+ or CD8+ T cells sorted from blood, obtained in a trial of the OX40 agonist ivuxolimab. CDR3 amino acids: CAWTDRDEAFF. CDR3 nucleotide sequence: TGTGCCTGGACTGATAGAGATGAAGCTTTCTTT. Filled out from reference TRBV30 and TRBJ1-1, the complete variable domain reads SQTIHQWPATLVQPVGSPLSLECTVEGTSNPNLYWYRQAAGRGLQLLFYSVGIGQISSEVPQNLSASRPQDRQFILSSKKLLLSDSGFYLCAWTDRDEAFFGQGTRLTVV.